The T cell receptor (beta chain) under discussion was sequenced for a study of blood T cells in healthy people across ages. CDR1 and CDR2 (germline): SGHRS, YFSETQ. The CDR3 runs to 18 residues. Primed by a sample-barcoded 5' primer and a J-beta primer mix, a second PCR proceeded for about 6 to 11 cycles. Each of the cDNA molecules was tagged by a template-switch adaptor with 12 random nucleotides. TCRdb processed the 5' RACE reads anew with MiXCR; each CDR3 protein has one entry. The sample records 750,000 to 850,000 distinct CDR3 sequences, around a quarter being singletons. The data were also submitted as part of a second study, on T cells of mothers and their children.

The rearrangement links TRBV5-1 to TRBJ2-5, with D tentatively TRBD2 (7 bases). The last part of the DNA fits TRBJ2-7 better; the J call may be wrong. Sequenced: blood. The receptor was isolated from a boy younger than 18 in good health. CDR3 DNA: TGCGCCAGCCAATCGGGGGGCAGGGGCAGTTCGATCTCCTACGAGCAGTACTTC. Translation gives CASQSGGRGSSISYEQYF.